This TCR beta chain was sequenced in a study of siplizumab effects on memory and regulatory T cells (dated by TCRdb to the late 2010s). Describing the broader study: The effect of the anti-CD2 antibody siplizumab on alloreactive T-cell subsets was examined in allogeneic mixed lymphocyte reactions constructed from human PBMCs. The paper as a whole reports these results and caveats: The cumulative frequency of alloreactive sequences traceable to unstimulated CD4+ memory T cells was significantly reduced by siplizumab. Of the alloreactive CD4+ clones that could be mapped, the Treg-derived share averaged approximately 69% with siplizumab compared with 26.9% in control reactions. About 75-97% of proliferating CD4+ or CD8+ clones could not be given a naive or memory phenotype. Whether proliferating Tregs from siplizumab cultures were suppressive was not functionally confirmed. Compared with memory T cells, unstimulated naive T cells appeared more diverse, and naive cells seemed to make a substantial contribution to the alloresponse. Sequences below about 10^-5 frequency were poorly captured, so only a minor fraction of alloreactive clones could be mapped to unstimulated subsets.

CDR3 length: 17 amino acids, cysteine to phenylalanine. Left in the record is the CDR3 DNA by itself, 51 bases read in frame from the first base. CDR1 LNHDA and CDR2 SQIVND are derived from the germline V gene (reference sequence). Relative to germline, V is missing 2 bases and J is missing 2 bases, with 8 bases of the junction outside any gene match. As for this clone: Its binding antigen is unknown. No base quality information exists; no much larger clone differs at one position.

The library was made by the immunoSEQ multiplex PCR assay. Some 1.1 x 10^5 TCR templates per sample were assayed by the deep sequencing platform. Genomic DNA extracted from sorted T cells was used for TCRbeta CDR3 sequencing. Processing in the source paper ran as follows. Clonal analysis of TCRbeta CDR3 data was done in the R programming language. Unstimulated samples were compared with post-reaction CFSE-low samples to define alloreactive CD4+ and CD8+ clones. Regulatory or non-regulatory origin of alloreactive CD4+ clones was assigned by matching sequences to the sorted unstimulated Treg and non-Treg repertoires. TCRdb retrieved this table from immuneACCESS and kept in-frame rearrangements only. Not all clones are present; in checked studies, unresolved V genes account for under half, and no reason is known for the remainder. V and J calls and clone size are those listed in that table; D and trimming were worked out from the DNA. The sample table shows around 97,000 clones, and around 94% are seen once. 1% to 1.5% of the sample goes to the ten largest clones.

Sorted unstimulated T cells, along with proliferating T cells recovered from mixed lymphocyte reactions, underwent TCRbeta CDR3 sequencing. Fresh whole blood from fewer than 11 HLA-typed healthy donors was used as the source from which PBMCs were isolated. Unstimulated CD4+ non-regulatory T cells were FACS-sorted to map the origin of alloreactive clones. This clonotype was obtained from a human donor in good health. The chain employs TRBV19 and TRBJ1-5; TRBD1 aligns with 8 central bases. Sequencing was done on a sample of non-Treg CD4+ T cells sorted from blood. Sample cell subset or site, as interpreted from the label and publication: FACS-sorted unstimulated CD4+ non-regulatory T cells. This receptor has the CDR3 CASSIPLGRGRNQPQHF. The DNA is TGTGCCAGTAGTATACCCCTAGGCAGGGGGCGCAATCAGCCCCAGCATTTT. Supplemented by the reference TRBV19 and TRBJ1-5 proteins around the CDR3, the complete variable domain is DGGITQSPKYLFRKEGQNVTLSCEQNLNHDAMYWYRQDPGQGLRLIYYSQIVNDFQKGDIAEGYSVSREKKESFPLTVTSAQKNPTAFYLCASSIPLGRGRNQPQHFGDGTRLSIL.